A single sample gave rise to the 19 T cell receptor beta chains below, sequenced in a study of blood T cell repertoires in COVID-19. This table comes from immunoSEQ multiplex PCR, and its TCRdb copy is limited to in-frame clones, with some not included. The sample has around 340,000 clones; about 86% are singletons. The sequenced sample was PBMCs or T cells enriched from blood (not recorded which). All receptors come from a woman aged 40 to 50 with acute COVID-19.

This clone was counted between two and nine times. V gene TRBV5-1 combines with J gene TRBJ1-1, with D possibly TRBD1 on 6 matching bases. This CDR3 is 13 amino acids long. Germline V gene lookup returns CDR1 SGHRS and CDR2 YFSETQ. Trimming took off 2 bases at V and 6 bases at J, with 11 bases between the two ends. The CDR3 loop is CASSLGGQPEAFF. Written as DNA, the CDR3 is TGCGCCAGCAGCTTAGGAGGACAGCCTGAAGCTTTCTTT.

V usage is TRBV19 and J usage is TRBJ2-7; possible D gene TRBD1, 6 bases. V was shortened by 3 bases and J by 5 bases, with 20 bases between the two germline ends. Germline V gene data show CDR1 as LNHDA and CDR2 as SQIVND (reference sequence). The CDR3 spans 16 residues. CDR3 sequence: CASSMGPGQVPDEQYF. In DNA form, the CDR3 reads TGTGCCAGTAGTATGGGTCCGGGACAAGTACCCGACGAGCAGTACTTC.

V and J are TRBV7-2 and TRBJ2-5; 10 bases map to TRBD2. The CDR3 contains 15 residues. From germline, CDR1 is SGHTA and CDR2 FQGNSA. The V and J ends lost 3 bases and 12 bases, in that order; junction bases with no gene match: 13. CDR3 bases: TGTGCCAGCAGCTTTTCCGGTCTAGCGGGAGCGGTTAAGTACTTC. Protein sequence: CASSFSGLAGAVKYF.

V is TRBV6-5 and J is TRBJ2-1, with D hard to call. Germline lookup yields CDR1 MNHEY and CDR2 SVGAGI. CDR3 length: 11 amino acids. Trimming removed 6 bases from V and 8 bases from J, with 8 bases in between. CDR3 loop: CASSRSDEQFF. In nucleotides, the CDR3 is TGTGCCAGCAGCCGTTCGGATGAGCAGTTCTTC.

This chain uses TRBV6-5 with TRBJ1-5; 10 bases align to TRBD1. In germline, CDR1 is MNHEY, CDR2 SVGAGI. This CDR3 is 14 amino acids long. Germline trimming cut 2 bases from V and 5 bases from J; bases unmatched to any gene: 0. CDR3 sequence: CASSYGTGDQPQHF. The CDR3 DNA reads TGTGCCAGCAGTTACGGGACAGGGGATCAGCCCCAGCATTTT.

The chain joins TRBV4-2 to TRBJ1-6; a possible D gene is TRBD1 (6 bases). This CDR3 contains 16 residues. Trimming left V 0 bases short and J 11 bases short, with 17 bases between. CDR1 LGHNA and CDR2 YNFKEQ come from the germline V gene. Written as DNA, the CDR3 is TGTGCCAGCAGCCAAGAAACAGGGACAAACTTAGCACCCCTCCACTTT. Protein: CASSQETGTNLAPLHF.

This clone has just one count. The rearrangement joins TRBV3-1 (or the pseudogene TRBV3-2) to TRBJ2-2, with D unresolved. Germline CDR1 is LGHDT and CDR2 is YNNKEL (reference sequence). This CDR3 comprises 16 residues. V dropped 4 bases and J dropped 4 bases, with 16 bases sitting between them. CDR3 DNA: TGTGCCAGCAGCCGCAAGATCTACTTCTTCACCGGGGAGCTGTTTTTT. It encodes CASSRKIYFFTGELFF.

This chain joins TRBV28 and TRBJ1-2, with D possibly TRBD1 on 5 matching bases. Germline CDR1 MDHEN, CDR2 SYDVKM. The CDR3 is 15 amino acids. V dropped 2 bases and J dropped 4 bases, with 14 bases sitting between them. CDR3 amino acids: CASSLIQGLGYGYTF. CDR3 bases: TGTGCCAGCAGTTTAATCCAGGGTCTGGGCTATGGCTACACCTTC.

The J gene is TRBJ1-3, the V gene TRBV14; 7 bases map to TRBD1. The CDR3 has 16 residues. V was clipped by 4 bases and J by 3 bases; unmatched bases: 9. Per the germline V gene, CDR1 is SGHDN and CDR2 is FVKESK. DNA for the CDR3: TGTGCCAGCAGCCGCCAGACAGGGAAGAATGGAAACACCATATATTTT. Its translation is CASSRQTGKNGNTIYF. The full variable domain, its missing parts supplied by reference TRBV14 and TRBJ1-3, is EAGVTQFPSHSVIEKGQTVTLRCDPISGHDNLYWYRRVMGKEIKFLLHFVKESKQDESGMPNNRFLAERTGGTYSTLKVQPAELEDSGVYFCASSRQTGKNGNTIYFGEGSWLTVV.

About this clone: One end of the junction does not line up with germline, which may come from a read error. The chain couples TRBV6-5 to TRBJ1-3; tentative D call: TRBD1 (6 bases). CDR1 is MNHEY and CDR2 is SVGAGI in the germline V gene. CDR3 length equals 15 residues. CDR3 sequence (DNA): TGTGCCAGCAGTTACTCTGGGGGGGCTGGGAACACCATATATTTT. Amino acids: CASSYSGGAGNTIYF.

This chain joins TRBV9 and TRBJ1-2; the match to TRBD1 covers 7 bases. The germline V gene has CDR1 SGDLS and CDR2 YYNGEE. This CDR3 comprises 14 residues. The trim removed 0 bases at V and 4 bases at J, leaving 3 bases unmatched. For the CDR3, the DNA is TGTGCCAGCAGCGTAGGGGCAGGGGGCTATGGCTACACCTTC. Translation: CASSVGAGGYGYTF.

This rearrangement joins TRBV2 to TRBJ1-5; weak D call: TRBD1 (5 bases). The CDR3 extends over 14 amino acids. Germline CDR1 reads SNHLY; CDR2 reads FYNNEI. V lost 6 bases, J lost 2 bases, and 11 bases lay in between. CDR3 protein: CASSLIQGNQPQHF. The DNA of the CDR3 is TGTGCCAGCAGCCTAATACAGGGCAATCAGCCCCAGCATTTT.

This clone came up a few times. The rearrangement joins TRBV25-1 to TRBJ1-3; D gene ambiguous. Germline V gene data show CDR1 as MGHDK and CDR2 as SYGVNS. This CDR3 comprises 15 residues. Trimming shortened V by 7 bases and J by 0 bases, and 13 bases separated the two germline ends. The CDR3 DNA sequence: TGTGCCAGCACCCTAGGCGGAGACTCTGGAAACACCATATATTTT. Its translation: CASTLGGDSGNTIYF. Based on the CDR3 plus reference TRBV25-1 and TRBJ1-3, the full variable domain is EADIYQTPRYLVIGTGKKITLECSQTMGHDKMYWYQQDPGMELHLIHYSYGVNSTEKGDLSSESTVSRIRTEHFPLTLESARPSHTSQYLCASTLGGDSGNTIYFGEGSWLTVV.

The rearrangement joins TRBV3-1 (or the pseudogene TRBV3-2) to TRBJ2-1; D is possibly TRBD2 (7 bases). The germline V gene encodes CDR1 LGHDT and CDR2 YNNKEL (reference sequence). The CDR3 contains 17 residues. Between the trimmed V and J ends, which lost 0 bases and 6 bases, there was a span of 18 bases. The CDR3 loop is CASSQDRWGGAGNEQFF. The CDR3 DNA reads TGTGCCAGCAGCCAAGATAGGTGGGGGGGCGCGGGCAATGAGCAGTTCTTC.

The genes are TRBV9 and TRBJ2-7; tentative D call: TRBD1 (6 bases). V gave up 4 bases and J gave up 7 bases, with 15 bases separating them. The CDR3 loop spans 13 amino acids. The germline gives CDR1 SGDLS, CDR2 YYNGEE. Here the CDR3 reads CASSIRNREEQYF. The CDR3 DNA sequence: TGTGCCAGCAGCATAAGGAACAGGGAAGAGCAGTACTTC.

V is TRBV11-2 and J is TRBJ1-5, with 8 bases aligning to TRBD1. In germline, CDR1 is SGHAT, CDR2 FQNNGV. Trimming at V came to 1 base and at J to 6 bases, leaving 5 bases not matched to a gene. This CDR3 spans 15 amino acids. The DNA for the CDR3 is TGTGCCAGCAGCTTAGGGACAGGGTTAATTCAGCCCCAGCATTTT. Translation: CASSLGTGLIQPQHF. Looking up the rest from reference TRBV11-2 and TRBJ1-5 gives the full variable domain: EAGVAQSPRYKIIEKRQSVAFWCNPISGHATLYWYQQILGQGPKLLIQFQNNGVVDDSQLPKDRFSAERLKGVDSTLKIQPAKLEDSAVYLCASSLGTGLIQPQHFGDGTRLSIL.

This clone has only one observation. V and J are TRBV4-3 and TRBJ2-6, with D uncertain. This CDR3 contains 17 residues. V was cut by 3 bases and J by 0 bases, with 12 bases left in between. The germline gives CDR1 LGHNA, CDR2 YSLEER. CDR3 in DNA: TGCGCCAGCAGCCAGCAAGTCTACAGCTCTGGGGCCAACGTCCTGACTTTC. Its translation is CASSQQVYSSGANVLTF.

V usage is TRBV4-3 and J usage is TRBJ2-1, with D maybe TRBD2 (5 bases). The V gene lost 0 bases and the J gene lost 5 bases, with 8 bases spanning the gap. The germline CDR1 and CDR2 sequences are LGHNA and YSLEER. The CDR3 contains 14 residues. The CDR3 sequence: CASSQDWTDNEQFF. The CDR3 DNA reads as TGCGCCAGCAGCCAAGATTGGACTGACAATGAGCAGTTCTTC.

The V gene is TRBV5-1, the J gene TRBJ1-1; 12 positions match TRBD1. This CDR3 comprises 16 residues. The germline V gene encodes CDR1 SGHRS and CDR2 YFSETQ. After removal of 2 bases from V and 5 bases from J, the junction contained 7 bases not matched to a gene. CDR3 protein: CASSFGTGGLKTEAFF. Here the CDR3 DNA reads TGCGCCAGCAGCTTCGGGACAGGGGGCCTAAAAACTGAAGCTTTCTTT.